The 21 T cell receptor beta chains reported below all come from one sample, sequenced in a study of glioma-infiltrating T cells (dated by TCRdb to about 2016). The run used an Illumina MiSeq. The iRepertoire nested amplicon-rescue multiplex PCR (arm-PCR) platform was used to amplify TCR alpha and beta CDR3 regions from RNA. TCRdb reanalyzed the raw reads on its own, using fastp at Q25 for trimming and MiXCR for clone calling, and kept in-frame beta chains. For every CDR3 protein sequence, its rows merge into one entry that carries the most common genes and DNA. The sample data list tens of thousands of distinct CDR3 sequences, and 35% to 45% of these were observed just once. Approximately 38% of the sample is taken by the ten largest. The source material was glioma tissue, nonneoplastic brain tissue, or PBMCs (not recorded which). These receptor sequences come from a human donor with low-grade glioma or glioblastoma, undergoing nonglioma brain surgery, or in good health (not recorded which).

On this clonotype: One end of the junction varies from germline; a read error may be responsible. The chain recombines TRBV6-9 with TRBJ2-7; perhaps TRBD1 as D (7 bases). CDR1 MNHGY and CDR2 SVAAGI come from the germline V gene. This CDR3 contains 14 residues. CDR3 amino acids: CARSSDRTMREQYF. The CDR3 DNA reads TGTGCCAGAAGTTCGGACAGGACTATGCGAGAGCAGTACTTC.

This clonotype came up many times. The chain couples TRBV28 to TRBJ1-2; 8 bases line up with TRBD1. Germline V gene data show CDR1 as MDHEN and CDR2 as SYDVKM. V dropped 7 bases and J dropped 7; count of bases not matched to a gene: 8. The CDR3 totals 13 residues. CDR3 region: CASIPGQGGGYTF. The CDR3 nucleotides read TGTGCCAGCATCCCCGGACAGGGAGGTGGCTACACCTTC.

The chain uses TRBV6-2 or TRBV6-3 and TRBJ1-2; a weak D match, TRBD1 (5 bases). Trimming removed 7 bases at V and 10 bases at J, with 28 bases between. The CDR3 is 16 amino acids. Looked up from germline, CDR1 is MNHEY and CDR2 is SVGEGT. CDR3 sequence: CASITPTGPKTYNYTF. The CDR3 nucleotides are TGTGCCAGCATCACCCCAACGGGACCGAAAACTTATAACTACACCTTC.

The chain combines TRBV2 with TRBJ1-5, with TRBD1 identical over 7 bases. CDR3 size: 14 residues. The V segment lost 9 bases and the J segment 2 bases; nucleotides outside the gene matches: 7. Germline V gives CDR1 SNHLY, CDR2 FYNNEI. CDR3 residues: CARGVGTGNQPQHF. The CDR3 DNA is TGTGCCAGAGGTGTTGGGACAGGCAATCAGCCCCAGCATTTT.

The rearrangement joins TRBV6-1 to TRBJ2-4; D perhaps matches TRBD2 (5 bases). Germline CDR1 and CDR2: MNHNS and SASEGT. V was clipped by 7 bases and J by 9 bases, with 13 bases between them. This CDR3 comprises 12 residues. This CDR3 reads CASTLGRGIQYF. The CDR3 DNA reads as TGTGCCAGCACCTTGGGCCGGGGCATTCAGTACTTC.

A word on this clonotype: Here the CDR3 omits its conserved ending phenylalanine or tryptophan, so a read error is the likely source. The chain links TRBV29-1 to TRBJ1-2; no firm D call. Germline V gives CDR1 SQVTM, CDR2 ANQGSEA. The CDR3 extends over 13 amino acids. Trimming removed 6 bases at V and 0 bases at J, with 11 bases between. CDR3 nucleotide sequence: TGCAGCGTCCAAACCCGAGCTAACTATGGCTACACCTCC. Translation: CSVQTRANYGYTS.

Ten or more counts support this clonotype. CDR3 DNA sequence: TGTGCCAGCAGCAAAACAGGGTTGGCCGGGGAGCTGTTTTTT. This encodes CASSKTGLAGELFF. The gene calls are TRBV11-3 and TRBJ2-2; D is perhaps TRBD1 (6 bases). Germline assignment: CDR1 SGHNT and CDR2 YENEEA. V was clipped by 5 bases and J by 6 bases, with 13 bases between them. The CDR3 runs to 14 residues.

The chain employs TRBV7-2 and TRBJ2-3; the D is unclear. Germline CDR1 and CDR2: SGHTA and FQGNSA. V lost 2 bases and J lost 2, with 17 bases in between. The CDR3 sequence is 17 residues long. The CDR3 coding sequence is TGTGCCAGCAGCTTAAGTTTGCCCAGCGAGCTCACAGATACGCAGTATTTT. Encoded protein: CASSLSLPSELTDTQYF.

As concerns this clonotype: The CDR3 does not end in the conserved phenylalanine or tryptophan, so this is likely a read error. The chain is built from TRBV6-5 and TRBJ2-7; D perhaps matches TRBD2 (6 bases). The germline V and J ends were trimmed by 5 bases and 4 bases, with 18 bases remaining between them. The CDR3 is 15 residues long. Looked up from germline, CDR1 is MNHEY and CDR2 is SVGAGI. CDR3 in DNA: TGTGCCAGCAGTAACCCGGGACTGAAGGGATACGAGCAGTACTCC. It specifies CASSNPGLKGYEQYS.

The table lists this clonotype with many counts. V and J are TRBV6-2 or TRBV6-3 and TRBJ2-1, with TRBD2 matching over 10 bases. Germline V gene sequence: CDR1 MNHEY, CDR2 SVGEGT. The CDR3 consists of 15 residues. V dropped 6 bases and J dropped 3; count of bases not matched to a gene: 5. The CDR3 region is CASRVLAGVYNEQFF. The CDR3 DNA is TGTGCCAGCAGAGTCCTAGCGGGAGTCTACAATGAGCAGTTCTTC.

To note about this clonotype: One junction end disagrees with the germline gene, perhaps due to a read error. This chain links TRBV6-1 with TRBJ1-5; tentative D call: TRBD1 (5 bases). There are 14 residues in the CDR3. Germline assignment: CDR1 MNHNS and CDR2 SASEGT. The CDR3: CASSEQGGNKPQHF. In DNA form, the CDR3 reads TGTGCCAGCAGTGAGCAGGGCGGCAATAAGCCCCAGCATTTT.

Ten or more counts support this clonotype. V is TRBV5-4 and J is TRBJ2-5, with a tentative D call TRBD2 (5 bases). This CDR3 comprises 15 residues. Germline V gene sequence: CDR1 SGHNT, CDR2 YYREEE (reference sequence). The V end lost 0 bases, the J end lost 1 base, and 10 bases lay between the germline ends. The CDR3 protein is CASSLAGILQETQYF. In DNA form, the CDR3 reads TGTGCCAGCAGCTTGGCCGGGATCCTCCAAGAGACCCAGTACTTC.

V is TRBV29-1 and J is TRBJ2-7; D is unresolved. Germline V gene data show CDR1 as SQVTM and CDR2 as ANQGSEA. The CDR3 is 13 amino acids. The V and J ends lost 3 bases and 6 bases respectively, with 15 bases between them. Here the CDR3 reads CSVEDDLGFEQYF. CDR3 bases: TGCAGCGTTGAGGATGATCTAGGCTTCGAGCAGTACTTC.

The chain joins TRBV28 to TRBJ1-6; unclear D gene. The V and J ends lost 8 bases and 6 bases respectively, with 8 bases between them. The germline V gene has CDR1 MDHEN and CDR2 SYDVKM. The CDR3 loop spans 12 amino acids. Written as DNA, the CDR3 is TGTGCCAGCGCTCCCACTAATTCACCCCTCCACTTT. This sequence encodes CASAPTNSPLHF.

In this sample, this clonotype turned up many times. The chain couples TRBV18 to TRBJ1-1; D is unresolved. Germline V gene lookup returns CDR1 KGHSH and CDR2 LQKENI. Trimming removed 2 bases from V and 0 bases from J, with 10 bases in between. The CDR3 runs to 15 residues. The CDR3 loop is CASSPSSEMNTEAFF. The CDR3 DNA follows: TGTGCCAGCTCACCAAGTAGTGAGATGAACACTGAAGCTTTCTTT. Based on the CDR3 plus reference TRBV18 and TRBJ1-1, the full variable domain is NAGVMQNPRHLVRRRGQEARLRCSPMKGHSHVYWYRQLPEEGLKFMVYLQKENIIDESGMPKERFSAEFPKEGPSILRIQQVVRGDSAAYFCASSPSSEMNTEAFFGQGTRLTVV.

This clonotype was observed at least ten times. The V and J genes are TRBV7-9 and TRBJ2-6; weak D call: TRBD2 (6 bases). The CDR3 contains 14 residues. Germline V gene lookup returns CDR1 SEHNR and CDR2 FQNEAQ (reference sequence). The V end was cut by 5 bases, the J end by 4 bases, with 9 bases between. The CDR3 DNA reads as TGTGCCAGCAGCCCGGGGGAGGGGGCCAACGTCCTGACTTTC. Its translation: CASSPGEGANVLTF.

This clonotype occurred a few times. A read error is possible here, since a much larger clone lies one base away. The rearrangement links TRBV29-1 to TRBJ2-1, with D perhaps matching TRBD1 (7 bases). V gave up 6 bases and J gave up 12 bases, with 15 bases separating them. Germline CDR1 is SQVTM and CDR2 is ANQGSEA. The CDR3 contains 11 residues. The DNA of the CDR3 is TGCAGCGTCGCGGGACAGATTGGGCAGTTCTTC. This translates into CSVAGQIGQFF.

In this sample, this clonotype turned up many times. The rearrangement uses TRBV5-1 and TRBJ2-2; TRBD1 aligns across 11 bases. Germline CDR1 and CDR2: SGHRS and YFSETQ. V was clipped by 3 bases and J by 7 bases; unmatched bases: 2. This CDR3 is built from 14 residues. DNA for the CDR3: TGCGCCAGCAGCTGGACAGGGGGCGACGGGGAGCTGTTTTTT. Translated: CASSWTGGDGELFF.

A few counts support this clonotype. Germline is not matched at one junction end, which may reflect a read error. The chain carries TRBV5-4 and TRBJ1-4; D might be TRBD1 (6 bases). Per germline, CDR1 SGHNT and CDR2 YYREEE (reference sequence). CDR3 size: 14 residues. The CDR3 sequence: CASSAGQINEELFF. The CDR3 DNA is TGTGCCAGCAGCGCCGGACAGATAAATGAAGAACTGTTTTTT. Drawing the rest from reference TRBV5-4 and TRBJ1-4, the complete variable domain is ETGVTQSPTHLIKTRGQQVTLRCSSQSGHNTVSWYQQALGQGPQFIFQYYREEENGRGNFPPRFSGLQFPNYSSELNVNALELDDSALYLCASSAGQINEELFFGSGTQLSVL.

The J gene is TRBJ2-2, the V gene TRBV7-9; 7 bases are a match to TRBD1. Germline V CDR1 and CDR2: SEHNR, FQNEAQ (reference sequence). The CDR3 contains 14 residues. The V gene end was trimmed by 4 bases and the J gene end by 8 bases; junction bases not matched to a gene: 7. The CDR3 region has the DNA TGTGCCAGCAGCTCCACAGGGGTGGAAGGGGAGCTGTTTTTT. It codes for CASSSTGVEGELFF.

This clonotype was counted many times. The DNA of the CDR3 is TGTGCCATCAGTGACTCCCTGTTGGGCACCGGGGAGCTGTTTTTT. Protein: CAISDSLLGTGELFF. This chain joins TRBV10-3 and TRBJ2-2, with D unclear. This CDR3 is 15 amino acids long. Germline V lookup: CDR1 ENHRY, CDR2 SYGVKD. V was cut by 3 bases and J by 4 bases, with 12 bases left in between.